This TCR beta chain emerged from a study of beta chain features in type 1 diabetes. Germline V gene lookup returns CDR1 SQVTM and CDR2 ANQGSEA. CDR3 length: 12 amino acids. V gave up 6 bases and J gave up 6 bases, with 12 bases separating them. The isolated RNA, all of it, was reverse transcribed, so expressed TCRB transcripts were what got sequenced. Libraries were prepared by immunoSEQ multiplex PCR; TCRdb keeps only in-frame clonotypes and omits some of them. The table lists roughly 370,000 clones, approximately 14% of them singletons. This clone was counted between two and nine times. Material: naive CD4+ T cells from blood. This clonotype originated in a man aged 25-45 years in good health. The chain has TRBV29-1 and TRBJ2-1; TRBD1 might be the D (5 bases). CDR3 nucleotide sequence: TGCAGCGTGGGGCTGACGTTCAATGAGCAGTTCTTC. The encoded protein is CSVGLTFNEQFF.